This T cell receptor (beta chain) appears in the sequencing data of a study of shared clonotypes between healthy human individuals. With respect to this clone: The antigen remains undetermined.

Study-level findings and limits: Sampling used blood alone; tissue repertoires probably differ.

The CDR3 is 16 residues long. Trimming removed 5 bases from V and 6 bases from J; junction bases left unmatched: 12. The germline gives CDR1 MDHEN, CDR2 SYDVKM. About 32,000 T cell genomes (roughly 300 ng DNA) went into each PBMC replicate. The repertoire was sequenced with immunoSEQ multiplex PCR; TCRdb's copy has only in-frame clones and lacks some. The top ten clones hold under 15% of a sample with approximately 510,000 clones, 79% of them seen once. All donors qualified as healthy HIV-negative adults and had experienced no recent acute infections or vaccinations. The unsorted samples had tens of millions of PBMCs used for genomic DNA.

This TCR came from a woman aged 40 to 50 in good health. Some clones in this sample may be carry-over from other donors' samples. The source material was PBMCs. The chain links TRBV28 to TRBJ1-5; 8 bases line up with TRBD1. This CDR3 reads CASSPLRTGGFQPQHF. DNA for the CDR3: TGTGCCAGCAGTCCCCTCAGAACAGGGGGTTTTCAGCCCCAGCATTTT.